The following is a T cell receptor (beta chain) sequence with its context. This record belongs to a study of blood T cell repertoires in COVID-19. Background on the study: Sources were T cells, B-cell-depleted T cells, or PBMCs; the material itself was cDNA or gDNA.

This CDR3 comprises 16 residues. The germline CDR1 and CDR2 sequences are SNHLY and FYNNEI. V lost 4 bases, J lost 4 bases, and 9 bases stayed unmatched. Libraries were prepared by immunoSEQ multiplex PCR; TCRdb keeps only in-frame clonotypes and omits some of them. Of 250,000 or so clones listed, approximately 86% were seen once; the top ten hold just under 2%. The source of this sequence is a man aged 30-40 years with active or convalescent COVID-19. The chain uses TRBV2 and TRBJ1-1, with 10 bases aligning to TRBD1. Sequenced material: peripheral blood. CDR3 amino acids: CASSVTGTGAVTEAFF. CDR3 DNA: TGTGCCAGCAGTGTTACCGGGACAGGGGCGGTCACTGAAGCTTTCTTT.